A single sample gave rise to the 32 T cell receptor beta chains below, sequenced in a study of blood T cells in healthy people across ages. The second PCR ran about 6 to 11 cycles with a sample-barcoded 5' primer and J-beta primers. TCRdb used MiXCR to reprocess the 5' RACE reads, holding one entry per CDR3 protein. In the table there are approximately 960,000 distinct CDR3 sequences, about 27% of which are singletons. The data were also submitted as part of a second study, on T cells of mothers and their children.

The material sequenced was blood. Every receptor here comes from a woman aged 40 to 49 in good health.

This sequence joins TRBV7-3 and TRBJ1-1; possible D gene TRBD1, 6 bases. Germline V gives CDR1 SGHTA, CDR2 FQGTGA. Trimming cost V 0 bases and J 4 bases, with 9 bases left between them. This CDR3 is built from 14 residues. CDR3 nucleotide sequence: TGTGCCAGCAGCTTAACCCCAGGGGCCACTGAAGCTTTCTTT. Its protein product is CASSLTPGATEAFF.

V and J are TRBV20-1 and TRBJ2-5, with 16 bases that match TRBD2. The CDR3 contains 16 residues. Germline assignment: CDR1 DFQATT and CDR2 SNEGSKA (reference sequence). After removal of 5 bases from V and 11 bases from J, the junction contained 14 bases not matched to a gene. Here the CDR3 DNA reads TGCAGTGCTTCCGGGACTAGCGGGGGGGCCAAGGATGAGCAGTACTTC. Translation: CSASGTSGGAKDEQYF.

V is TRBV5-1 and J is TRBJ1-1; the D is unclear. The V gene's germline CDR1 is SGHRS and CDR2 YFSETQ. The CDR3 is 14 residues long. V lost 4 bases and J 4 bases, leaving 14 bases between the germline ends. CDR3 sequence: CASSAAGFSTEAFF. CDR3 nucleotides: TGCGCCAGCAGCGCGGCCGGTTTCAGCACTGAAGCTTTCTTT.

The V gene is TRBV9, the J gene TRBJ1-6; D ambiguous. Trimming removed 4 bases at V and 7 bases at J, with 18 bases between. Looked up from germline, CDR1 is SGDLS and CDR2 is YYNGEE. The CDR3 length is 16 residues. The CDR3 reads CASSRIQDRANSPLHF. The CDR3 DNA reads as TGTGCCAGCAGCCGAATCCAGGATCGGGCAAATTCACCCCTCCACTTT.

This clonotype showed up just a few times. The V call is TRBV4-1, the J call TRBJ1-1; perhaps TRBD1 as D (5 bases). The germline CDR1 and CDR2 sequences are MGHRA and YSYEKL. V dropped 4 bases and J dropped 0 bases, with 12 bases sitting between them. This CDR3 is 15 amino acids long. CDR3 region: CASSLEQVLNTEAFF. Written as DNA, the CDR3 is TGCGCCAGCAGCCTAGAACAGGTGTTGAACACTGAAGCTTTCTTT.

The genes are TRBV20-1 and TRBJ2-3; TRBD2 matches at 9 bases. The CDR3 is 16 amino acids. V was clipped by 1 base and J by 5 bases; unmatched bases: 10. CDR1 and CDR2 (germline): DFQATT, SNEGSKA (reference sequence). The CDR3 region is CSARGGNAGGGDTQYF. CDR3 in DNA: TGCAGTGCTAGAGGGGGAAATGCGGGGGGGGGAGATACGCAGTATTTT.

About this clonotype itself: The germline gene is not matched at one end of the junction; a read error may be the cause. This chain joins TRBV27 and TRBJ2-3; the D gene is possibly TRBD2 (5 bases). CDR3 length equals 15 residues. The germline gives CDR1 MNHEY, CDR2 SMNVEV (reference sequence). CDR3 nucleotide sequence: TGTGCCAGCAGTCCTCTCGGCGGACTCACAGATACGCAGGATTTT. It yields the protein CASSPLGGLTDTQDF.

This clonotype turned up a few times. The rearrangement links TRBV12-3 or TRBV12-4 to TRBJ1-2; D remains ambiguous. Trimming cost V 6 bases and J 4 bases, with 9 bases left between them. The CDR3 is 12 amino acids. CDR3 loop: CASRGDIYGYTF. CDR3 DNA: TGTGCCAGCAGAGGAGACATCTATGGCTACACCTTC.

This clonotype appeared many times. The gene calls are TRBV10-3 and TRBJ2-6, with a tentative D call TRBD2 (5 bases). The CDR3 sequence is 15 residues long. Germline V lookup: CDR1 ENHRY, CDR2 SYGVKD. The V and J ends lost 10 bases and 0 bases respectively, with 13 bases between them. Here the CDR3 reads CATRWESSGANVLTF. The CDR3 nucleotides read TGTGCCACCCGATGGGAGAGCTCTGGGGCCAACGTCCTGACTTTC.

CDR3 region: CASSSTSGGTQETQYF. CDR3 bases: TGTGCCAGCAGCTCTACTAGCGGGGGGACTCAAGAGACCCAGTACTTC. This sequence joins TRBV7-2 and TRBJ2-5; 12 nucleotides line up with TRBD2. This CDR3 is built from 16 residues. Germline V gene lookup returns CDR1 SGHTA and CDR2 FQGNSA. The V segment lost 4 bases and the J segment 2 bases; nucleotides outside the gene matches: 5.

This chain links TRBV19 with TRBJ1-6, with 9 bases fitting TRBD1. The V segment lost 6 bases and the J segment 8 bases; nucleotides outside the gene matches: 8. Germline CDR1 and CDR2: LNHDA and SQIVND (reference sequence). This CDR3 contains 15 residues. DNA of the CDR3: TGTGCCAGTAGGACTGGGACAGGGCTAGATTCACCCCTCCACTTT. Translated: CASRTGTGLDSPLHF.

This clonotype came up a few times. One end of the junction does not line up with germline, which may come from a read error. The V and J genes are TRBV11-1 and TRBJ1-1, with unresolved D. The CDR3 runs 15 residues. Germline-derived CDR1 and CDR2 are SGHAT and FQDESV (reference sequence). CDR3 nucleotides: TGTGCCAGCAGCTTATCCGGGCAGATGAACATTGAAGCTTTCTTT. It is translated as CASSLSGQMNIEAFF.

A few counts support this clonotype. The chain carries TRBV7-2 and TRBJ2-6; no clear D. This CDR3 has 15 amino acids. Between the trimmed V and J ends, which lost 6 bases and 4 bases, there was a span of 13 bases. CDR1 and CDR2 (germline): SGHTA, FQGNSA. CDR3 sequence reads: CASSSQSPGANVLTF. In DNA form, the CDR3 reads TGTGCCAGCAGTTCACAGAGCCCGGGGGCCAACGTCCTGACTTTC.

This clonotype has a single count. V and J are TRBV6-5 and TRBJ2-3; D assignment may be TRBD1 or TRBD2 (5 bases each). Germline loops: CDR1 MNHEY, CDR2 SVGAGI. V lost 1 base and J lost 0, with 8 bases in between. The CDR3 spans 15 residues. The CDR3 DNA reads TGTGCCAGCAGTTACTGGGACGGAAGCACAGATACGCAGTATTTT. Translating it yields CASSYWDGSTDTQYF.

This clonotype appeared a few times. This chain connects TRBV5-1 to TRBJ2-2, with D perhaps TRBD1 or TRBD2 (5 bases each). V dropped 4 bases and J dropped 0 bases, with 13 bases sitting between them. Germline V gene data show CDR1 as SGHRS and CDR2 as YFSETQ. The CDR3 totals 16 residues. The CDR3 DNA reads TGCGCCAGCAGCCCTGTGACGGGGCCGAACACCGGGGAGCTGTTTTTT. It translates to CASSPVTGPNTGELFF.

This rearrangement joins TRBV7-8 to TRBJ1-5, with unresolved D. CDR1 is SGHVS, CDR2 FQNEAQ, per germline. Trimming removed 4 bases from V and 2 bases from J, with 21 bases in between. The CDR3 runs to 18 residues. The CDR3 DNA reads TGTGCCAGCAGCTCGGGAGACCCGTTGAATTGGGGCAATCAGCCCCAGCATTTT. As protein: CASSSGDPLNWGNQPQHF.

The J gene is TRBJ1-1, the V gene TRBV5-1; 7 bases fit TRBD1. Germline V CDR1 and CDR2: SGHRS, YFSETQ. The V and J ends lost 4 bases and 6 bases, in that order; junction bases with no gene match: 12. The CDR3 consists of 15 residues. The CDR3 nucleotides are TGCGCCAGCAGCATACCGGACAGGTTCTCGGCTGAAGCTTTCTTT. This sequence encodes CASSIPDRFSAEAFF.

This clonotype turned up a few times. The chain links TRBV12-3 or TRBV12-4 to TRBJ1-2, with a tentative D call TRBD1 (6 bases). V was cut by 2 bases and J by 5 bases, with 18 bases left in between. The CDR3 totals 16 residues. This CDR3 is CASSLSLDRRFYGYTF. The CDR3 bases are TGTGCCAGCAGTTTATCCCTGGACAGACGATTTTATGGCTACACCTTC.

The genes are TRBV12-3 or TRBV12-4 and TRBJ2-1; D unclear. The CDR3 contains 17 residues. Trimming removed 0 bases from V and 4 bases from J, with 16 bases in between. CDR3 sequence: CASSLARASGGYNEQFF. CDR3 DNA: TGTGCCAGCAGTTTAGCGCGCGCTTCGGGCGGTTACAATGAGCAGTTCTTC.

This clonotype was recorded many times. The J gene is TRBJ1-1, the V gene TRBV10-3; D is possibly TRBD1 (6 bases). V shed 7 bases and J shed 7 bases, with 16 bases lying between them. The CDR3 runs 13 residues. Per germline, CDR1 ENHRY and CDR2 SYGVKD. CDR3: CAIKGESTSEAFF. The DNA of the CDR3 is TGTGCCATCAAGGGGGAATCGACAAGTGAAGCTTTCTTT.

Ten or more counts support this clonotype. V usage is TRBV2 and J usage is TRBJ2-1; the D gene is possibly TRBD1 (5 bases). CDR3 length: 12 amino acids. Germline V gives CDR1 SNHLY, CDR2 FYNNEI. Trimming took off 5 bases at V and 9 bases at J, with 11 bases between the two ends. In DNA form, the CDR3 reads TGTGCCAGCAGTTCCAGGGTGGGTGAGCAGTTCTTC. Protein: CASSSRVGEQFF.

In the case of this clonotype: This may stem from a read error, because a much larger clone lies one nucleotide away. V is TRBV7-8 and J is TRBJ2-7; 8 bases align to TRBD1. Trimming removed 5 bases from V and 7 bases from J; junction bases left unmatched: 7. CDR3 length: 13 residues. Germline V gene lookup returns CDR1 SGHVS and CDR2 FQNEAQ. The CDR3 DNA is TGTGCCAGCAGCAAACAGGGGGGCGGAGAGCAGTACTTC. Protein sequence: CASSKQGGGEQYF. Full variable domain (remainder filled in from reference TRBV7-8 and TRBJ2-7): GAGVSQSPRYKVAKRGQDVALRCDPISGHVSLFWYQQALGQGPEFLTYFQNEAQLDKSGLPSDRFFAERPEGSVSTLKIQRTQQEDSAVYLCASSKQGGGEQYFGPGTRLTVT.

The CDR3 spells CASSPPTPVGGSTDTQYF. Written as DNA, the CDR3 is TGTGCCAGCAGTCCGCCAACTCCGGTTGGGGGAAGCACAGATACGCAGTATTTT. The V call is TRBV28, the J call TRBJ2-3; perhaps D is TRBD1 or TRBD2 (5 bases each). Germline V gene lookup returns CDR1 MDHEN and CDR2 SYDVKM. V lost 5 bases and J 0 bases, leaving 21 bases between the germline ends. The CDR3 length is 18 residues. The variable domain in full, completed from reference TRBV28 and TRBJ2-3, reads DVKVTQSSRYLVKRTGEKVFLECVQDMDHENMFWYRQDPGLGLRLIYFSYDVKMKEKGDIPEGYSVSREKKERFSLILESASTNQTSMYLCASSPPTPVGGSTDTQYFGPGTRLTVL.

The chain uses TRBV4-3 and TRBJ2-2; D is unclear. V was shortened by 1 base and J by 7 bases, with 7 bases between the two germline ends. CDR3 length: 13 amino acids. Germline V gives CDR1 LGHNA, CDR2 YSLEER. The CDR3 protein is CASSQAAGGELFF. The CDR3 nucleotides read TGCGCCAGCAGCCAAGCGGCCGGCGGGGAGCTGTTTTTT.

This clonotype was observed many times. The chain has TRBV6-5 and TRBJ1-4, with D perhaps matching TRBD1 (6 bases). V shed 6 bases and J shed 7 bases, with 15 bases lying between them. Per germline, CDR1 MNHEY and CDR2 SVGAGI. This CDR3 contains 14 residues. The CDR3 region is CASSSGQIAEKLFF. The CDR3 bases are TGTGCCAGCAGCTCAGGACAGATTGCTGAAAAACTGTTTTTT.

This clonotype appeared a few times. The chain employs TRBV5-1 and TRBJ2-7; 9 bases match TRBD2. Germline V gene data show CDR1 as SGHRS and CDR2 as YFSETQ. V lost 0 bases and J lost 4; bases outside the gene matches: 8. The CDR3 extends over 16 amino acids. The CDR3 region is CASSLEASGVGYEQYF. In DNA, the CDR3 is TGCGCCAGCAGCTTGGAAGCTAGCGGGGTTGGATACGAGCAGTACTTC.

This clonotype was recorded many times. This chain links TRBV5-6 with TRBJ2-7; TRBD1 agrees at 12 bases. The CDR3 totals 17 residues. Germline V gene sequence: CDR1 SGHDT, CDR2 YYEEEE. The V segment lost 0 bases and the J segment 5 bases; nucleotides outside the gene matches: 9. CDR3 sequence reads: CASSLEGWDRGPNEQYF. The CDR3 region has the DNA TGTGCCAGCAGCTTGGAGGGCTGGGACAGGGGGCCCAACGAGCAGTACTTC.

This clonotype showed up many times. The rearrangement uses TRBV7-9 and TRBJ2-4, with D perhaps TRBD1 (5 bases). The CDR3 runs to 19 residues. CDR1 is SEHNR and CDR2 is FQNEAQ in the germline V gene (reference sequence). The V end was cut by 0 bases, the J end by 0 bases, with 18 bases between. In DNA, the CDR3 is TGTGCCAGCAGCTTAGCCCTCCTTGGGCAGGGCGAAGCCAAAAACATTCAGTACTTC. This gives the protein CASSLALLGQGEAKNIQYF.

In the case of this clonotype: This may stem from a read error, because a much larger clone lies one nucleotide away. The chain has TRBV19 and TRBJ2-2; no firm D call. Germline lookup yields CDR1 LNHDA and CDR2 SQIVND (reference sequence). With 7 bases removed from V and 0 bases from J, the gap between germline ends came to 3 bases. The CDR3 length is 12 residues. In nucleotides, the CDR3 is TGTGCCAGTAACCCGAACACCGGGGAGCTGTTTTTT. Its translation: CASNPNTGELFF.

The table lists this clonotype with a few counts. The rearrangement joins TRBV5-4 to TRBJ2-1, with TRBD1 matching 8 bases. This CDR3 spans 17 amino acids. The V segment lost 4 bases and the J segment 2 bases; nucleotides outside the gene matches: 11. Germline V gene lookup returns CDR1 SGHNT and CDR2 YYREEE (reference sequence). The CDR3, as DNA: TGTGCCAGCAGCCCCTTCTTCCGGGACAGGCCCTACAATGAGCAGTTCTTC. It yields the protein CASSPFFRDRPYNEQFF.

This clonotype occurred many times. V is TRBV10-3 and J is TRBJ2-5; 11 bases are shared with TRBD1. CDR1 is ENHRY and CDR2 is SYGVKD in the germline V gene. The CDR3 is 16 residues long. The V gene end was trimmed by 0 bases and the J gene end by 5 bases; junction bases not matched to a gene: 5. DNA for the CDR3: TGTGCCATCAGTGAGTCCCTGGACAGGGGGCAGGAGACCCAGTACTTC. Translated: CAISESLDRGQETQYF.

This clonotype was seen at least ten times. V is TRBV9 and J is TRBJ2-1; 11 nucleotides line up with TRBD2. The V segment lost 7 bases and the J segment 7 bases; nucleotides outside the gene matches: 10. The CDR3 contains 15 residues. Germline assignment: CDR1 SGDLS and CDR2 YYNGEE. The CDR3 DNA reads as TGTGCCAGCGGGAAACCGGGACTAGCGGTAAATGAGCAGTTCTTC. Translated: CASGKPGLAVNEQFF.